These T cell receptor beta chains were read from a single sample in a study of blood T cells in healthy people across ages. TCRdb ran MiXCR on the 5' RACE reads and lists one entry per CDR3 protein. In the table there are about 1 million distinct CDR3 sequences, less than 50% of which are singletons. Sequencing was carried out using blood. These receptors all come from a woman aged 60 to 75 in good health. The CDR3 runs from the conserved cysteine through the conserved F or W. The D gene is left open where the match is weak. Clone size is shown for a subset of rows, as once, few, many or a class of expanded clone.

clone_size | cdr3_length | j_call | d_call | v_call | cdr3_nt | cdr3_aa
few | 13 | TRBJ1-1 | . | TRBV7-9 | TGTGCCAGCAGCTTCGAAGGGTACACTGAAGCTTTCTTT | CASSFEGYTEAFF
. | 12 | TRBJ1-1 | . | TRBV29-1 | TGCAGTGCCAACGGGGTTGGCACTGAAGCTTTCTTT | CSANGVGTEAFF
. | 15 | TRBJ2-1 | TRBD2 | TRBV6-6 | TGTGCCAGCTACGGCGCGGGACTAGACTACAATGAGCAGTTCTTC | CASYGAGLDYNEQFF
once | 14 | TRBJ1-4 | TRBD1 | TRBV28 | TGTGCCAGCAGGCCGGGACAGGGAGGTGAAAAACTGTTTTTT | CASRPGQGGEKLFF
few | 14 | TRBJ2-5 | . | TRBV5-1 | TGCGCCAGCAGGCGGACAGTGACCCAAGAGACCCAGTACTTC | CASRRTVTQETQYF
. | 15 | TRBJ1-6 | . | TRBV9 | TGTGCCAGCAGCGTAGGAGACAGATTTATTTCACCCCTCCACTTT | CASSVGDRFISPLHF
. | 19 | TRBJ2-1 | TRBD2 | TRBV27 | TGTGCCAGCAGTTGGCGAGGCGCCAGGACTAGCGGGAGGAATGATGAGCAGTTCTTC | CASSWRGARTSGRNDEQFF
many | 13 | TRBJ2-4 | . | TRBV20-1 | TGCAGTGCTAGAGTACTAGCCAAAAACATTCAGTACTTC | CSARVLAKNIQYF
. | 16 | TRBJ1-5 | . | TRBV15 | TGTGCCACCAGCAGAGTGGGGGGCCAGGGCAATCAGCCCCAGCATTTT | CATSRVGGQGNQPQHF
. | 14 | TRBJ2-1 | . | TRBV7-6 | TGTGCCAGCAGCCTGACAGCGGGTAGTAATGAGCAGTTCTTC | CASSLTAGSNEQFF
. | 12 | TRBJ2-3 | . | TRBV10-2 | TGCGCCAGCAGCGGGAGTGCAGATACGCAGTATTTT | CASSGSADTQYF
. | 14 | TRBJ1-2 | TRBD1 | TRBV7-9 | TGTGCCAGCAGCATCCACGGACAGGGAGTTGGCTACACCTTC | CASSIHGQGVGYTF
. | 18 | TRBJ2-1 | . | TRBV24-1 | TGTGCCACCAGTGATTCTTGGTCTGCGGGAAAAATCTACCCTGAGCAGTTCTTC | CATSDSWSAGKIYPEQFF
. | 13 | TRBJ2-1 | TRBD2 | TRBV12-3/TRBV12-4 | TGTGCCAGCAGATCAAGCGGGAGTTTGGAGGGGTTCTTC | CASRSSGSLEGFF
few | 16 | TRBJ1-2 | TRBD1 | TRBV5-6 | TGTGCCAGCAGCTTGGCTATGGGACAGGGAGCCTATGGCTACACCTTC | CASSLAMGQGAYGYTF
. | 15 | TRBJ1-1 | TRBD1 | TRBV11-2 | TGTGCCAGCAGCTTCCAACAGGGGGCTGGGACTGAAGCTTTCTTT | CASSFQQGAGTEAFF
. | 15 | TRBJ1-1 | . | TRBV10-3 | TGTGCCATCAGTCCTGACAACGGGCTCAACACTGAAGCTTTCTTT | CAISPDNGLNTEAFF
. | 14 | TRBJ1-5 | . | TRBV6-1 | TGTGCCAGCAGTGAAGGAGGGACGGGGCAGCCCCAGCATTTT | CASSEGGTGQPQHF
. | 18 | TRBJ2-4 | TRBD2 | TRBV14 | TGTGCCAGCAGCCCGGGACTAGCGGGAGGGCTTGGCAAAAACATTCAGTACTTC | CASSPGLAGGLGKNIQYF
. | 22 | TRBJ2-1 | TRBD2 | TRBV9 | TGTGCCAGCAGCGCACACACAGGTTCCGGGACTAGCGTTACAAGCTCCTACAGTGAGCAGTTCTTC | CASSAHTGSGTSVTSSYSEQFF
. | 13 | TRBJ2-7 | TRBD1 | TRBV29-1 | TGCAGCGTTACCGGGACAGGGGGCTTCGAGCAGTACTTC | CSVTGTGGFEQYF
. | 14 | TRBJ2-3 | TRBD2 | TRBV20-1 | TGCAGTGCCTTTAGCGGGAGAGCGAGCGATACGCAGTATTTT | CSAFSGRASDTQYF
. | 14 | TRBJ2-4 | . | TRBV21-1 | TGTGCCACTTTGACCGGGACGCACTACAATGAGCAGTACTTC | CATLTGTHYNEQYF
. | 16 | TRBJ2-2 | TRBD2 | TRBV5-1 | TGCGCCAGCAGCCCGAAGGGACTAGCCAACACCGGGGAGCTGTTTTTT | CASSPKGLANTGELFF
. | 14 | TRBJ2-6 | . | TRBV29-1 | TGCAGCGTCCGGTGGGTGCTAGGGGCCAACGTCCTGACTTTC | CSVRWVLGANVLTF
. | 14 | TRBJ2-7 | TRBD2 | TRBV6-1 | TGTGCCAGCACAAGACTAGCGGGACAAACGGAGCAGTACTTC | CASTRLAGQTEQYF
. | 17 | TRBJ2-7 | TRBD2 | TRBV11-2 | TGTGCCAGCAGCTTAAGGGGACTAGCAGGAGGATTTGACGAGCAGTACTTC | CASSLRGLAGGFDEQYF
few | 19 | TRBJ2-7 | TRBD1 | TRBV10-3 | TGTGCCATCAGTGACCTTACCCCGTCGGGACAGGGGAAAACCTACGAGCAGTACTTC | CAISDLTPSGQGKTYEQYF
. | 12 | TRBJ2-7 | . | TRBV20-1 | TGCAGTGCTAGAGTCAAGAGATACGAGCAGTACTTC | CSARVKRYEQYF
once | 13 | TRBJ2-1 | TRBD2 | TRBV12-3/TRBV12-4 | TGTGCCAGCAGCTTTCTAATAGCGGGTGAGCAGTTCTTC | CASSFLIAGEQFF
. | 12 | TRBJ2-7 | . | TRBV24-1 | TGTGCCACCAGTGATTTGGACTCCGAGCAGTACTTC | CATSDLDSEQYF
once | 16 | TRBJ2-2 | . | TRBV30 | TGTGCCTGGAGTGGAGTGGGAGGTACGAACACCGGGGAGCTGTTTTTT | CAWSGVGGTNTGELFF
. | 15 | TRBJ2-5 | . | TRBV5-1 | TGCGCCAGCAGCTCGGGACTCCTGACTTACAATGAGCAGTACTTC | CASSSGLLTYNEQYF
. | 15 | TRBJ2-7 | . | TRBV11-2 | TGTGCCAGCAGCAATGCCTGGGCCAGGTCCTACGAGCAGTACTTC | CASSNAWARSYEQYF
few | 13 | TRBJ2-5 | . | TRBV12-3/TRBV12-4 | TGTGCCAGCACCCAGGGAGTCCAGGAGACCCAGTACTTC | CASTQGVQETQYF